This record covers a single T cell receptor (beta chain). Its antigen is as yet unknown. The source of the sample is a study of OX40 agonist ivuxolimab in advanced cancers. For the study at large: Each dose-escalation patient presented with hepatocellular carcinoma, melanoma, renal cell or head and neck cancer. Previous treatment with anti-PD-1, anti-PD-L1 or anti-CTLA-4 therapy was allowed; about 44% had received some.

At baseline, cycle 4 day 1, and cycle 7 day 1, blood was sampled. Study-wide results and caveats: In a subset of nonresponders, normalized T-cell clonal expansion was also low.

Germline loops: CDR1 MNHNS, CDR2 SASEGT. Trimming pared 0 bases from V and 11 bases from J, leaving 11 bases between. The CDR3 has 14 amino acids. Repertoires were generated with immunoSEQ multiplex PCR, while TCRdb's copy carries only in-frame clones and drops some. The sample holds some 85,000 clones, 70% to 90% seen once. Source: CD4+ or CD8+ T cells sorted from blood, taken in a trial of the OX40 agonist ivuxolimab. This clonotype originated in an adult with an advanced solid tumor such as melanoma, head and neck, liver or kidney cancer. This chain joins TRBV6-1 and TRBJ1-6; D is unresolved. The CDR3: CASSEARPPAPLHF. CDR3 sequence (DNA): TGTGCCAGCAGTGAAGCCCGCCCCCCGGCACCCCTCCACTTT.